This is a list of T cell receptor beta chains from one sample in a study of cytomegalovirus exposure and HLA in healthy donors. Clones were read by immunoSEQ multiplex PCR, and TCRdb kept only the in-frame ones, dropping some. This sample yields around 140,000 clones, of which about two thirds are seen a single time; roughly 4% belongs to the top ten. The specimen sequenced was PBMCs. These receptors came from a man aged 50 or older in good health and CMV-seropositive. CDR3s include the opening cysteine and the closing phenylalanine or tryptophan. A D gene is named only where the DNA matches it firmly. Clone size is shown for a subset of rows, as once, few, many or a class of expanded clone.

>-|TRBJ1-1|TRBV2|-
CASRGGELNTEAFF
TGTGCCAGCAGGGGGGGGGAGCTGAACACTGAAGCTTTCTTT
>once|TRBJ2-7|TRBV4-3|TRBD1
CASSQDPGQGGSVQYF
TGCGCCAGCAGCCAAGATCCGGGACAGGGGGGAAGTGTGCAGTACTTC
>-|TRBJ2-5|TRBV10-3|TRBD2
CAISGPGGNKETQYF
TGTGCCATCAGTGGGCCGGGGGGGAACAAAGAGACCCAGTACTTC
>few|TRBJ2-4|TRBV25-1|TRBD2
CASSGTSGGLAKNIQYF
TGTGCCAGCAGTGGGACTAGCGGGGGGCTAGCCAAAAACATTCAGTACTTC
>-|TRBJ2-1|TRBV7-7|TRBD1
CASSPRSGTGSYNEQFF
TGTGCTAGCAGCCCCCGATCCGGGACAGGATCCTACAATGAGCAGTTCTTC
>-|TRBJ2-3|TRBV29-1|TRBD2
CSVISGVLDTQYF
TGCAGCGTTATTAGCGGGGTATTAGATACGCAGTATTTT
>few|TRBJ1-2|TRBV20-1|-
CSDSRDYGYTF
TGCAGTGACTCTCGGGACTATGGCTACACCTTC
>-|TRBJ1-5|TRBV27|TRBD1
CASRGVRTGTYQPQHF
TGTGCCAGCAGAGGAGTAAGGACAGGGACCTATCAGCCCCAGCATTTT
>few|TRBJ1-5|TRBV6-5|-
CASSPLAYSNQPQHF
TGTGCCAGCAGTCCCCTAGCCTATAGCAATCAGCCCCAGCATTTT
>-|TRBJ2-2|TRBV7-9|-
CSSSQREGAGELFF
TGTTCCAGCAGCCAAAGGGAGGGGGCCGGGGAGCTGTTTTTT
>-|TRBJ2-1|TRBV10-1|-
CASRLQANSYNEQFF
TGCGCCAGCAGGTTGCAGGCGAACTCCTACAATGAGCAGTTCTTC
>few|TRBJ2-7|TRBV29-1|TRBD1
CSVTTGLSYEQYF
TGCAGCGTTACGACAGGGCTGTCCTACGAGCAGTACTTC
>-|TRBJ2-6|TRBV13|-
CASSLGPGSVLTF
TGTGCCAGCAGCTTAGGGCCCGGGAGCGTCCTGACTTTC
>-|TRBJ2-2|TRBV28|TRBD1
CASSLDRVSGELFF
TGTGCCAGCAGTTTGGACAGGGTGTCCGGGGAGCTGTTTTTT